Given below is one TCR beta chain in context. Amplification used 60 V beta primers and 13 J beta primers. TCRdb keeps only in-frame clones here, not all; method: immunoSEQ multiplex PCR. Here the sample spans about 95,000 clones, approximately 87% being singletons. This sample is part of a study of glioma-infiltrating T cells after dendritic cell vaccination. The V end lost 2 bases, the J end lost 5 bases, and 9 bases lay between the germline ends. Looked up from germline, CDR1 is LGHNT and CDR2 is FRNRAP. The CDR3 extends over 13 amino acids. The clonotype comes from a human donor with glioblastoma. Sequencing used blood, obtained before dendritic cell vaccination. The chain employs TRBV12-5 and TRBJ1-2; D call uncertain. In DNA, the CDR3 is TGTGCTAGTGGTTTGACACACAATTATGGCTACACCTTC. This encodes CASGLTHNYGYTF.